This TCR beta chain derives from a study of shared clonotypes between healthy human individuals. General study results and limits: It was the few donors that limited the genetic and exposure-history diversity represented. For sorted subsets, rarefaction showed incomplete sequencing despite large depth.

Assay used: immunoSEQ multiplex PCR; TCRdb lists only in-frame clones, some missing. The sample consists of 450,000 to 700,000 clones, roughly 96% of them appearing once. With respect to this clone: Its antigen is currently unknown.

Naive CD8 populations comprised CD45RO-negative cells positively selected for CCR7, excluding terminally differentiated effector memory CD45RA+ cells. The sample consisted of naive CD8+ T cells sorted from blood. The receptor was derived from a woman aged 25 to 45 in good health.

DNA of the CDR3: TGTGCCAGCAGGCCGGGACTAGCGGGAATTGAGGAGACCCAGTACTTC. Translated: CASRPGLAGIEETQYF. This chain joins TRBV28 and TRBJ2-5; 13 nucleotides line up with TRBD2. The CDR3 has 16 residues. The V segment lost 6 bases and the J segment 5 bases; nucleotides outside the gene matches: 9. The germline gives CDR1 MDHEN, CDR2 SYDVKM.